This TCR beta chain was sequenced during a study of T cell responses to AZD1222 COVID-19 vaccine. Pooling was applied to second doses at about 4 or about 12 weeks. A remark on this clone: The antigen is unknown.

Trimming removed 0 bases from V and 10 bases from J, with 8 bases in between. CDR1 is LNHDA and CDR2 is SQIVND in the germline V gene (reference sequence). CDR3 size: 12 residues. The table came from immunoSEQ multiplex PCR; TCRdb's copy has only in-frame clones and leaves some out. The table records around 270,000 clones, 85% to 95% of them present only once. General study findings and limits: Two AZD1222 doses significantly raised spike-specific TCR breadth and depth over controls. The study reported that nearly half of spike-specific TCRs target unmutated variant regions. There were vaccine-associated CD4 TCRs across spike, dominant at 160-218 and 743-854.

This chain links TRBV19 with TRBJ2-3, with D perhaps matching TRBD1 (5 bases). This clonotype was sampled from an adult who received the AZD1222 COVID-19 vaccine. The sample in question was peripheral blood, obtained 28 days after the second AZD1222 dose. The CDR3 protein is CASSIDRVPQYF. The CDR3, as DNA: TGTGCCAGTAGTATAGACAGGGTCCCGCAGTATTTT. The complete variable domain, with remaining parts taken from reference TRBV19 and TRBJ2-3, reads DGGITQSPKYLFRKEGQNVTLSCEQNLNHDAMYWYRQDPGQGLRLIYYSQIVNDFQKGDIAEGYSVSREKKESFPLTVTSAQKNPTAFYLCASSIDRVPQYFGPGTRLTVL.